This T cell receptor (beta chain) emerged from a study of T cell repertoires in cytomegalovirus infection. Turning to this clonotype: Its antigen remains unidentified.

Each CDR3 protein is one row after TCRdb ran MiXCR on the reads. The sample consists of some 900,000 distinct CDR3 sequences, around a third of them appearing once. The CDR3 spans 13 residues. In germline, CDR1 is MDHEN, CDR2 SYDVKM. V lost 1 base, J lost 8 bases, and 11 bases lay in between. The rearrangement joins TRBV28 to TRBJ1-1; D is uncertain. The material sequenced was cultured CD8+ T cells from PBMCs, taken from culture after CMV antigen stimulation. The origin of this receptor is a human donor in good health (CMV status not recorded). Some clones in this sample may be carry-over from other donors' samples. As DNA, the CDR3 is TGTGCCAGCAGTTTATCGCAACGGCTAGAAGCTTTCTTT. The encoded protein is CASSLSQRLEAFF. Complete variable domain (other parts from reference TRBV28 and TRBJ1-1): DVKVTQSSRYLVKRTGEKVFLECVQDMDHENMFWYRQDPGLGLRLIYFSYDVKMKEKGDIPEGYSVSREKKERFSLILESASTNQTSMYLCASSLSQRLEAFFGQGTRLTVV.